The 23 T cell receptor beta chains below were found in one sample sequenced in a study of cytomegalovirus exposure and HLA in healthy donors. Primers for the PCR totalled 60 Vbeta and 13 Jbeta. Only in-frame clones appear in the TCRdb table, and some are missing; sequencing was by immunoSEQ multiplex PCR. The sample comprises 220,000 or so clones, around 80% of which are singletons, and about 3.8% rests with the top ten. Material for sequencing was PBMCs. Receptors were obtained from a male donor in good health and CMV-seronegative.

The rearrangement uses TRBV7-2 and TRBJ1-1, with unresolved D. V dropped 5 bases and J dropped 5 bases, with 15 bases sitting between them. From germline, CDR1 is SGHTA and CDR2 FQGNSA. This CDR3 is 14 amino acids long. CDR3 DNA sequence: TGTGCCAGCAGCGCGTCGGGAGGGCGGACTGAAGCTTTCTTT. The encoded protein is CASSASGGRTEAFF.

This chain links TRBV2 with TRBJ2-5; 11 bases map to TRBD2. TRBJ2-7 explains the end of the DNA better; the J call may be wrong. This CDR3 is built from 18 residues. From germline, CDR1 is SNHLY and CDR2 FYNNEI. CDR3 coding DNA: TGTGCCAGCAGTGACCGACTAGCGGGATCCCCAAGCGACTACGAGCAGTACTTC. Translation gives CASSDRLAGSPSDYEQYF.

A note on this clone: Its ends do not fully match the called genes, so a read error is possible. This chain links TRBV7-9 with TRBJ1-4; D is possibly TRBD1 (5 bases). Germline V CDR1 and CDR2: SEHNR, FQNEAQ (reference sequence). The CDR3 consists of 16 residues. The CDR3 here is CSSSDYSAGGHEKLFF. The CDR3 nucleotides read TGTTCCAGCAGCGATTACTCCGCGGGGGGTCATGAAAAACTGTTTTTT.

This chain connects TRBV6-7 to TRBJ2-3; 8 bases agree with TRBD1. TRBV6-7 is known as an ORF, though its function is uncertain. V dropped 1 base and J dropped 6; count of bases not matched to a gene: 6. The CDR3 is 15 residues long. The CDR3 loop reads CASSYYRGDSDTQYF. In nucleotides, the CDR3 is TGTGCCAGCAGTTACTACAGGGGGGACTCCGATACGCAGTATTTT.

CDR3 sequence reads: CASSQATDRVLYEQYF. For the CDR3, the DNA is TGTGCCAGCAGCCAAGCTACCGACAGGGTCCTCTACGAGCAGTACTTC. This sequence joins TRBV4-2 and TRBJ2-7, with 7 positions matching TRBD1. Trimming at V came to 1 base and at J to 3 bases, leaving 9 bases not matched to a gene. CDR1 and CDR2 (germline): LGHNA, YNFKEQ. This CDR3 has 16 amino acids.

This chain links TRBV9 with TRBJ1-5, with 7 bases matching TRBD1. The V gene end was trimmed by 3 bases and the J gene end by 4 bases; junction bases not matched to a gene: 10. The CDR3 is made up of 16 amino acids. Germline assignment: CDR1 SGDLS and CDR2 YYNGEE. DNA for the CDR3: TGTGCCAGCAGCGCGGGACGGGACAGTAAAAATCAGCCCCAGCATTTT. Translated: CASSAGRDSKNQPQHF.

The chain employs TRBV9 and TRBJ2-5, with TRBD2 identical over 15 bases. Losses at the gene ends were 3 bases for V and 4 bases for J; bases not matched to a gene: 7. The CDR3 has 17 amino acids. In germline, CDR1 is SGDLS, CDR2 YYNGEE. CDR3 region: CASSEGLAGGRGETQYF. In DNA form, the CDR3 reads TGTGCCAGCAGCGAGGGACTAGCGGGAGGCCGGGGAGAGACCCAGTACTTC.

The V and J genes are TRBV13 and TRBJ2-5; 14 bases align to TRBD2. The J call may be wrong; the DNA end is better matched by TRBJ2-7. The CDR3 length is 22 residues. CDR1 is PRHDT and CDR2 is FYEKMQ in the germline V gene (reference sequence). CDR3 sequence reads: CASSLSGGTSGSVGKQVGEQYF. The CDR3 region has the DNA TGTGCCAGCAGCCTGTCAGGAGGGACTAGCGGGAGTGTGGGTAAGCAGGTCGGCGAGCAGTACTTC.

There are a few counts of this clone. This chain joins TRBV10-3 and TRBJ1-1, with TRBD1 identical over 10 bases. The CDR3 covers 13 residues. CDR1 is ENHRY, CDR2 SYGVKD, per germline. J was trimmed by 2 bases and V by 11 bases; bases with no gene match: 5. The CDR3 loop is CAAGTGDNTEAFF. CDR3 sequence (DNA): TGTGCCGCGGGGACAGGGGACAACACTGAAGCTTTCTTT.

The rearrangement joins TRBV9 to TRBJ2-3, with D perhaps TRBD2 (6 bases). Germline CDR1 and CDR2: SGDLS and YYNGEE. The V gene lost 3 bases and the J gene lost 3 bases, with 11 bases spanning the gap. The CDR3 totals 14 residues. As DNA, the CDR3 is TGTGCCAGCAGCGGGGACTTGAAAACAGATACGCAGTATTTT. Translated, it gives CASSGDLKTDTQYF.

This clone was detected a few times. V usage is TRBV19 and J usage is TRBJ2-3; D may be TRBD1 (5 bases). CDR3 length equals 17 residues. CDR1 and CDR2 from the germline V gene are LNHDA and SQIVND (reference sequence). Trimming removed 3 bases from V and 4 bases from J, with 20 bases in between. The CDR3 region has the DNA TGTGCCAGTAGTATCCTACTGGGTGGAACAGGCGCAGATACGCAGTATTTT. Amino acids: CASSILLGGTGADTQYF. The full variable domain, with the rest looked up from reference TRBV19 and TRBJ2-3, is DGGITQSPKYLFRKEGQNVTLSCEQNLNHDAMYWYRQDPGQGLRLIYYSQIVNDFQKGDIAEGYSVSREKKESFPLTVTSAQKNPTAFYLCASSILLGGTGADTQYFGPGTRLTVL.

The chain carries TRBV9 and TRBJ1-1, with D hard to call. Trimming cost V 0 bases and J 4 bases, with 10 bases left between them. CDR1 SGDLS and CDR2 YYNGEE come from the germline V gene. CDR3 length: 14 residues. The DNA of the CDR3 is TGTGCCAGCAGCGTAGAACTCCTTGGCACTGAAGCTTTCTTT. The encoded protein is CASSVELLGTEAFF.

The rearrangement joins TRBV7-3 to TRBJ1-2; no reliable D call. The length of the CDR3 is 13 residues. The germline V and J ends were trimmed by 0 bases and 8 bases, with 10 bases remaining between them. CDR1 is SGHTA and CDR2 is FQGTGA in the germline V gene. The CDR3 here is CASSLTGGWGYTF. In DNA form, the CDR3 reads TGTGCCAGCAGCTTAACCGGAGGTTGGGGCTACACCTTC. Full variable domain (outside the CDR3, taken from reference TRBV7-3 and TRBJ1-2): GAGVSQTPSNKVTEKGKYVELRCDPISGHTALYWYRQSLGQGPEFLIYFQGTGAADDSGLPNDRFFAVRPEGSVSTLKIQRTERGDSAVYLCASSLTGGWGYTFGSGTRLTVV.

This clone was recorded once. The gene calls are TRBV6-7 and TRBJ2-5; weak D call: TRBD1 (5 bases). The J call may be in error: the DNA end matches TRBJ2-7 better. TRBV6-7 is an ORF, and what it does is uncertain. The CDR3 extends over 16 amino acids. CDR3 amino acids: CASVRFGANLTYEQYF. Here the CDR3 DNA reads TGTGCCAGCGTCCGTTTTGGGGCCAACCTTACCTACGAGCAGTACTTC.

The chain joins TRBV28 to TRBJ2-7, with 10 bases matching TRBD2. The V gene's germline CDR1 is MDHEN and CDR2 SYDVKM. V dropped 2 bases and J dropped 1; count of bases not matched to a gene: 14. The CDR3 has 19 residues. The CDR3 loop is CASSLSRAGPSGSSYEQYF. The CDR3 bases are TGTGCCAGCAGTTTAAGCCGTGCAGGGCCTAGCGGGAGTTCCTACGAGCAGTACTTC.

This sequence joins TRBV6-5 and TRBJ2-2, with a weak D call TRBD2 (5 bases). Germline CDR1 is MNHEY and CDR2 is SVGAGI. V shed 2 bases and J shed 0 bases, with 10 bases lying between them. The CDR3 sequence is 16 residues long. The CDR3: CASSYRGRTNTGELFF. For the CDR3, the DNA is TGTGCCAGCAGTTACCGAGGGAGAACGAACACCGGGGAGCTGTTTTTT.

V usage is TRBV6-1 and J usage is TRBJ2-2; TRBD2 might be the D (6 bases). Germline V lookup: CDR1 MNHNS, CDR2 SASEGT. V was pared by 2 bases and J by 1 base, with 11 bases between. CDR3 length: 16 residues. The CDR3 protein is CASSEFGTRNTGELFF. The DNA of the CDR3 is TGTGCCAGCAGTGAATTTGGGACTCGGAACACCGGGGAGCTGTTTTTT.

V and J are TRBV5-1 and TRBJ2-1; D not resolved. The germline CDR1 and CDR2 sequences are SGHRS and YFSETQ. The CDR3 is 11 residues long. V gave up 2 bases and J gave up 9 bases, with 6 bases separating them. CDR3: CASSLEAEQFF. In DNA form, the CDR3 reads TGCGCCAGCAGCTTAGAGGCTGAGCAGTTCTTC.

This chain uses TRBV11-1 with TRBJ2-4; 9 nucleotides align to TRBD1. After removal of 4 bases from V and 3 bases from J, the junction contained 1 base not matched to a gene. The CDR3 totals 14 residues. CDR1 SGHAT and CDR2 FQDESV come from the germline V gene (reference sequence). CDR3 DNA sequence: TGTGCCAGCAGCTCGGGACAGGGCAAAAACATTCAGTACTTC. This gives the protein CASSSGQGKNIQYF.

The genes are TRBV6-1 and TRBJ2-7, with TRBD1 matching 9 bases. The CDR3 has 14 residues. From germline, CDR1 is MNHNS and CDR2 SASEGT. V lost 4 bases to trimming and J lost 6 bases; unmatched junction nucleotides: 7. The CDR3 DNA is TGTGCCAGCAGTGCAAGTGGGACAGGGAGCGAGCAGTACTTC. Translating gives CASSASGTGSEQYF.

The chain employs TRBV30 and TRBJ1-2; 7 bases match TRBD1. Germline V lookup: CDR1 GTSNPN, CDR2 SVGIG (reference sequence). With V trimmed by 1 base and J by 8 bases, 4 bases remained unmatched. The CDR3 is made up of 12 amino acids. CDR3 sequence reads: CAWSATGSGYTF. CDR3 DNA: TGTGCCTGGAGTGCGACAGGGAGCGGCTACACCTTC.

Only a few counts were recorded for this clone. For the CDR3, the DNA is TGTGCCAGCAAATGGGGGGGTTTAGGGGATCAGCCCCAGCATTTT. It is translated as CASKWGGLGDQPQHF. The chain joins TRBV5-6 to TRBJ1-5, with D possibly TRBD1 on 5 matching bases. V lost 6 bases to trimming and J lost 5 bases, with 18 bases between them. The CDR3 has 15 residues. CDR1 and CDR2 (germline): SGHDT, YYEEEE.

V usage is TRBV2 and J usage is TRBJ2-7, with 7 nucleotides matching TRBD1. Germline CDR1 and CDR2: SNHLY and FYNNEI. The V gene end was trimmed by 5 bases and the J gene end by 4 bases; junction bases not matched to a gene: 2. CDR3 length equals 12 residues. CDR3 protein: CASSPDRYEQYF. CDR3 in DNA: TGTGCCAGCAGTCCGGACAGGTACGAGCAGTACTTC.